The 17 T cell receptor beta chains listed next were all sequenced from one sample in a study of T cells after yellow fever vaccination. One entry per CDR3 protein results from TCRdb running MiXCR on the 5' RACE reads. Of around 230,000 distinct CDR3 sequences listed, 6.7% are singletons. Specimen: CD4+ T cells sorted from PBMCs, collected on the day of the yellow fever booster vaccination. The source of these receptors is a man aged 30 to 39 who received the YFV17D yellow fever vaccine.

This clonotype was seen many times. This sequence joins TRBV18 and TRBJ2-5; D assignment may be TRBD1 or TRBD2 (5 bases each). There are 15 residues in the CDR3. V gave up 3 bases and J gave up 6 bases, with 17 bases separating them. Germline loops: CDR1 KGHSH, CDR2 LQKENI. The CDR3 is CASSPGTSGTQTQYF. DNA for the CDR3: TGTGCCAGCTCACCCGGGACGTCCGGCACGCAGACCCAGTACTTC. The full variable domain, completed using reference TRBV18 and TRBJ2-5, is NAGVMQNPRHLVRRRGQEARLRCSPMKGHSHVYWYRQLPEEGLKFMVYLQKENIIDESGMPKERFSAEFPKEGPSILRIQQVVRGDSAAYFCASSPGTSGTQTQYFGPGTRLLVL.

The J gene is TRBJ2-2, the V gene TRBV7-2; 10 bases are shared with TRBD2. The J segment lost 0 bases and the V segment lost 2 bases, leaving 15 bases of the junction unmatched. Germline CDR1 SGHTA, CDR2 FQGNSA. CDR3 length: 21 amino acids. In DNA, the CDR3 is TGTGCCAGCAGCTTACGCCCCCCCCTAGCGGGAGAGCACGCGAACACCGGGGAGCTGTTTTTT. This gives the protein CASSLRPPLAGEHANTGELFF.

This clonotype was observed a handful of times. V usage is TRBV7-9 and J usage is TRBJ2-6; 7 bases match TRBD1. The CDR3 extends over 16 amino acids. The V gene's germline CDR1 is SEHNR and CDR2 FQNEAQ (reference sequence). The ends lost 8 bases at V and 0 bases at J; junction bases unmatched: 7. The CDR3: CASVVAGGSGANVLTF. The CDR3 DNA sequence: TGTGCCAGCGTGGTAGCAGGGGGCTCTGGGGCCAACGTCCTGACTTTC.

The rearrangement uses TRBV20-1 and TRBJ2-7, with D maybe TRBD2 (6 bases). The CDR3 loop spans 14 amino acids. Trimming pared 0 bases from V and 2 bases from J, leaving 11 bases between. Per germline, CDR1 DFQATT and CDR2 SNEGSKA (reference sequence). The CDR3 spells CSARERAGTYEQYF. The CDR3 nucleotides are TGCAGTGCTAGAGAGAGGGCGGGGACCTACGAGCAGTACTTC.

The V call is TRBV2, the J call TRBJ2-5, with 8 bases identical to TRBD1. Germline CDR1 reads SNHLY; CDR2 reads FYNNEI. The CDR3 covers 15 residues. V lost 1 base, J lost 4 bases, and 5 bases stayed unmatched. In DNA, the CDR3 is TGTGCCAGCAGTGAAGGGGGGACAGGACGAGAGACCCAGTACTTC. This codes for CASSEGGTGRETQYF. The full variable domain, its missing parts supplied by reference TRBV2 and TRBJ2-5, is EPEVTQTPSHQVTQMGQEVILRCVPISNHLYFYWYRQILGQKVEFLVSFYNNEISEKSEIFDDQFSVERPDGSNFTLKIRSTKLEDSAMYFCASSEGGTGRETQYFGPGTRLLVL.

This clonotype was observed many times. The V call is TRBV20-1, the J call TRBJ2-7; TRBD2 might be the D (6 bases). This CDR3 has 13 residues. CDR1 is DFQATT, CDR2 SNEGSKA, per germline (reference sequence). The V and J ends lost 0 bases and 4 bases respectively, with 10 bases between them. Written as DNA, the CDR3 is TGCAGTGCTAGAGAGGTTGGGAGGTACGAGCAGTACTTC. Protein: CSAREVGRYEQYF.

This clonotype was counted between two and nine times. CDR3 in amino acids: CASSARVGELFF. Here the CDR3 DNA reads TGTGCCAGCAGCGCTCGAGTCGGGGAGCTGTTTTTT. The V gene is TRBV9, the J gene TRBJ2-2; D not certain. V was shortened by 3 bases and J by 7 bases, with 7 bases between the two germline ends. In germline, CDR1 is SGDLS, CDR2 YYNGEE. The length of the CDR3 is 12 residues. Full variable domain (outside the CDR3, taken from reference TRBV9 and TRBJ2-2): DSGVTQTPKHLITATGQRVTLRCSPRSGDLSVYWYQQSLDQGLQFLIQYYNGEERAKGNILERFSAQQFPDLHSELNLSSLELGDSALYFCASSARVGELFFGEGSRLTVL.

This clonotype was counted many times. The chain joins TRBV9 to TRBJ2-2; perhaps TRBD2 as D (6 bases). V shed 7 bases and J shed 0 bases, with 22 bases lying between them. CDR3 length: 18 amino acids. Germline CDR1 is SGDLS and CDR2 is YYNGEE. CDR3 sequence: CASGLPPAGGPNTGELFF. The CDR3 region has the DNA TGTGCCAGCGGACTCCCCCCAGCGGGTGGACCGAACACCGGGGAGCTGTTTTTT.

In its sample, this clonotype was seen a few times. This chain links TRBV5-1 with TRBJ2-5; 8 bases agree with TRBD1. V gave up 1 base and J gave up 5 bases; unmatched junction bases: 7. Germline V gene lookup returns CDR1 SGHRS and CDR2 YFSETQ. CDR3 size: 15 residues. The CDR3 coding sequence is TGCGCCAGCAGCTTGAGGACAGGGCGCTCCGAGACCCAGTACTTC. This gives the protein CASSLRTGRSETQYF.

This clonotype has ten or more counts. The chain links TRBV3-1 to TRBJ2-7, with TRBD2 identical over 10 bases. Trimming took 4 bases from V and 6 from J; bases not matched to a gene: 9. In germline, CDR1 is LGHDT, CDR2 YNNKEL (reference sequence). The CDR3 consists of 15 residues. The CDR3 DNA sequence: TGTGCCAGCAGCCGAAGCGGGAGGGCCTTAGGCGAGCAGTACTTC. It translates to CASSRSGRALGEQYF.

This clonotype was counted at least ten times. The V call is TRBV7-2, the J call TRBJ2-1; a weak D match, TRBD1 (5 bases). The CDR3 has 13 residues. V was cut by 4 bases and J by 8 bases, with 12 bases left in between. From germline, CDR1 is SGHTA and CDR2 FQGNSA. The CDR3 coding sequence is TGTGCCAGCAGCTGGAGCCCAGGGCATGAGCAGTTCTTC. Protein product: CASSWSPGHEQFF.

This clonotype was counted at least ten times. J is TRBJ2-3 and V is TRBV6-4; tentatively, D is TRBD1 (5 bases). Germline-derived CDR1 and CDR2 are MRHNA and SNTAGT. V was trimmed by 1 base and J by 8 bases, leaving 13 bases between them. The length of the CDR3 is 14 residues. The CDR3 spells CASSDYHSRGTQYF. CDR3 nucleotide sequence: TGTGCCAGCAGTGACTACCACTCTAGGGGTACGCAGTATTTT.

This clonotype was detected ten times or more. J is TRBJ2-3 and V is TRBV6-2 or TRBV6-3, with TRBD2 matching 8 bases. With 2 bases clipped from V and 9 bases from J, the junction kept 7 bases outside the gene matches. The CDR3 runs 14 residues. Germline CDR1 and CDR2: MNHEY and SVGEGT. The CDR3 region has the DNA TGTGCCAGCAGTTACAACCACGTAGCGGGAACGCAGTATTTT. Translating it yields CASSYNHVAGTQYF.

The chain couples TRBV20-1 to TRBJ1-1, with D perhaps TRBD1 (5 bases). CDR1 DFQATT and CDR2 SNEGSKA come from the germline V gene (reference sequence). The CDR3 loop spans 14 amino acids. V lost 5 bases, J lost 2 bases, and 15 bases lay in between. The CDR3 bases are TGCAGTGCTCCAGTTACAGGAATAAACACTGAAGCTTTCTTT. Its translation is CSAPVTGINTEAFF.

The rearrangement joins TRBV11-2 to TRBJ2-5; TRBD2 agrees at 9 bases. Germline CDR1 is SGHAT and CDR2 is FQNNGV. The CDR3 runs 16 residues. V gave up 4 bases and J gave up 3 bases; unmatched junction bases: 9. Written as DNA, the CDR3 is TGTGCCAGCAGCTCACTTAGCGGGAGAGCAAAAGAGACCCAGTACTTC. Translation: CASSSLSGRAKETQYF.

At least ten counts were recorded for this clonotype. The chain combines TRBV27 with TRBJ2-1; a weak D match, TRBD2 (5 bases). The length of the CDR3 is 13 residues. Trimming removed 3 bases at V and 5 bases at J, with 8 bases between. Germline V gene sequence: CDR1 MNHEY, CDR2 SMNVEV (reference sequence). The CDR3 sequence is CASSFRENNEQFF. The DNA for the CDR3 is TGTGCCAGCAGTTTCCGGGAAAACAATGAGCAGTTCTTC.

This clonotype appeared many times. The J gene is TRBJ2-5, the V gene TRBV12-5, with D perhaps TRBD2 (6 bases). V shed 5 bases and J shed 0 bases, with 7 bases lying between them. The germline V gene encodes CDR1 LGHNT and CDR2 FRNRAP. The CDR3 runs 13 residues. The CDR3 DNA sequence: TGTGCTAGTGGTCCGGGGGACCAAGAGACCCAGTACTTC. Translation gives CASGPGDQETQYF. Combining the CDR3 with reference TRBV12-5 and TRBJ2-5 gives the whole variable domain DARVTQTPRHKVTEMGQEVTMRCQPILGHNTVFWYRQTMMQGLELLAYFRNRAPLDDSGMPKDRFSAEMPDATLATLKIQPSEPRDSAVYFCASGPGDQETQYFGPGTRLLVL.